This T cell receptor beta chain is from a study of T-cell reconstitution after alpha-beta-depleted transplantation in children. General study results and limits: The origin of high day-60 TCRbeta diversity in some patients lay in surviving recipient T cells and thymic progenitors. Once a year had passed after transplant, T-cell counts and diversity came mostly from newly produced T cells. After transplant, at about two months, alpha-beta T cells were reportedly derived from several hundred expanded graft clones.

Germline CDR1 reads SGHRS; CDR2 reads YFSETQ. This CDR3 has 16 residues. Preparing the TCRbeta library involved the use of unique molecular identifiers. TCRdb independently ran MiXCR on the PCR reads; one entry per CDR3 protein. This sample has 250,000 to 400,000 distinct CDR3 sequences, with approximately 23% found just once. About this clonotype itself: The antigen is unknown. At one of its ends the junction is not consistent with the germline gene, which may arise from a read error.

Here the sequenced sample was PBMCs, mostly from graft donor cells, taken 180 days after TCRalphabeta/CD19-depleted stem cell transplant. This chain connects TRBV5-1 to TRBJ1-1; D remains ambiguous. This receptor was taken from a male patient between 10 and 17 years old who had a stem cell transplant for acute lymphoblastic leukemia, so the T cells may come from the graft donor. The CDR3 region is CASSLVPGPLNSEAFF. The DNA for the CDR3 is TGCGCCAGCAGCTTGGTGCCCGGCCCCTTGAACTCTGAAGCTTTCTTT.